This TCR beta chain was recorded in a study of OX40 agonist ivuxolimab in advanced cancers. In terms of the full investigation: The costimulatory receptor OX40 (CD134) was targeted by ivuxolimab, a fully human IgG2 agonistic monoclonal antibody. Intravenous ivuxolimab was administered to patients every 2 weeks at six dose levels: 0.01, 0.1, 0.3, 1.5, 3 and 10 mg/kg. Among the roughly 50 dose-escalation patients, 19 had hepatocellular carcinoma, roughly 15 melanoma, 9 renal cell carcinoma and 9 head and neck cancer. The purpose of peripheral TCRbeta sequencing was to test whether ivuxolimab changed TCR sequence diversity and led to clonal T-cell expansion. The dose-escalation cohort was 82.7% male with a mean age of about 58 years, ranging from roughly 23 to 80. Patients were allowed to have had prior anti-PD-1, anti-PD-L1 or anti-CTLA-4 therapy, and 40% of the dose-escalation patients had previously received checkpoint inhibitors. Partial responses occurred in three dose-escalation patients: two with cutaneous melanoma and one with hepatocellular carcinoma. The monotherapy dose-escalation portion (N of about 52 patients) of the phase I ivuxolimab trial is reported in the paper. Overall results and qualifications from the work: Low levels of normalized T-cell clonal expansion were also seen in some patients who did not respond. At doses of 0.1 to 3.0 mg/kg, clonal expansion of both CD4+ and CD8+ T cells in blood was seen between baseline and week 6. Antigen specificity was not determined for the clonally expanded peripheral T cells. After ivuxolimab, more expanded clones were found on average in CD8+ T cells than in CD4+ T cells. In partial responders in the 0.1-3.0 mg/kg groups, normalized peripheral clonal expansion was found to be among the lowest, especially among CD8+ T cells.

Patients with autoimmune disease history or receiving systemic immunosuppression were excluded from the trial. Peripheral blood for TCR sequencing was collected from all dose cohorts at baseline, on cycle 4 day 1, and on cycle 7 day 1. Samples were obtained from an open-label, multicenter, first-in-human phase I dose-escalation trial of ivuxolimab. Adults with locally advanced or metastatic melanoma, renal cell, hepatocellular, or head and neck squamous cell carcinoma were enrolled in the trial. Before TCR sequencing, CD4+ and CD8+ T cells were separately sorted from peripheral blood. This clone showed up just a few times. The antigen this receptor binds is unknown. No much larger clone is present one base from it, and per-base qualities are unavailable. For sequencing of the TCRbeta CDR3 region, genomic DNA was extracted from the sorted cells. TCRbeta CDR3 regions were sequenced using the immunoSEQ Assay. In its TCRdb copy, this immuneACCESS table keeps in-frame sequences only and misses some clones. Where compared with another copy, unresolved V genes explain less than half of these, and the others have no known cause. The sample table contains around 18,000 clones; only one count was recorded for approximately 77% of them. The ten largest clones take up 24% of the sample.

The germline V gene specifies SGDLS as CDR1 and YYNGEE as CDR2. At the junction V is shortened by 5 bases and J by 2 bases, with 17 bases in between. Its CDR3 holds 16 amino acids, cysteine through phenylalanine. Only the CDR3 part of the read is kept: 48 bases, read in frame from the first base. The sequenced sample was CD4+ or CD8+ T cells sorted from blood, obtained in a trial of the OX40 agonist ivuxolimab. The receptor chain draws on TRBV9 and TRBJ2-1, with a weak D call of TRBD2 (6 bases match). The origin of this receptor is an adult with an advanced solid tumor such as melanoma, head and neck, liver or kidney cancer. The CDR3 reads CASRDIGGGAYNEQFF. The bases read TGTGCCAGCAGAGATATCGGGGGAGGCGCCTACAATGAGCAGTTCTTC.